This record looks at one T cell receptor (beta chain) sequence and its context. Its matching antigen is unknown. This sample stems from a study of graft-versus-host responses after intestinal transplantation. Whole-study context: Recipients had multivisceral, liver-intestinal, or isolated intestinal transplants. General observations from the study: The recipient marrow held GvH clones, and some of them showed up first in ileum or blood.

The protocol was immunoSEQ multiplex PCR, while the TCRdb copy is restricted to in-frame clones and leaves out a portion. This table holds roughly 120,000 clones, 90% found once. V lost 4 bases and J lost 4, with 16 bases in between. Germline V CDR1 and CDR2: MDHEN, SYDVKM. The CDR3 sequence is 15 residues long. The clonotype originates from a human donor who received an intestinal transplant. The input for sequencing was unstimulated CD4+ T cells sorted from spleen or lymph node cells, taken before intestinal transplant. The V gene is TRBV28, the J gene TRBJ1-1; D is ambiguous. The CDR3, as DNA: TGTGCCAGCAGTTCCTTCTGGGGAGTGGGCACTGAAGCTTTCTTT. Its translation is CASSSFWGVGTEAFF.